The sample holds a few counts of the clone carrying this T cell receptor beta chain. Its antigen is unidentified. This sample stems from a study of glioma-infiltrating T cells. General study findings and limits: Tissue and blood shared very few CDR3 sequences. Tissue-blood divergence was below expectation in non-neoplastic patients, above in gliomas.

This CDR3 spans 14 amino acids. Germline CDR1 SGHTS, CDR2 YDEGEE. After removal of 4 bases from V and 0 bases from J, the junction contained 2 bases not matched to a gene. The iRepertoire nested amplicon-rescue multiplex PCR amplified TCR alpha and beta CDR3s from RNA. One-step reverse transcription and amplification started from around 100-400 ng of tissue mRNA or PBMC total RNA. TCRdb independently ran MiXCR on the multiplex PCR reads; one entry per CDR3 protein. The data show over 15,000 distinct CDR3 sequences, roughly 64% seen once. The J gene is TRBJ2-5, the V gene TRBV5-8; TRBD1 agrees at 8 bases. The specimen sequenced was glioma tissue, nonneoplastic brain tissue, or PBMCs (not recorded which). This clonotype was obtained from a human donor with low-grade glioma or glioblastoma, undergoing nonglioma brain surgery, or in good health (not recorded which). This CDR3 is CASSQDRDQETQYF. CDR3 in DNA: TGTGCCAGCAGCCAGGACAGGGACCAAGAGACCCAGTACTTC.